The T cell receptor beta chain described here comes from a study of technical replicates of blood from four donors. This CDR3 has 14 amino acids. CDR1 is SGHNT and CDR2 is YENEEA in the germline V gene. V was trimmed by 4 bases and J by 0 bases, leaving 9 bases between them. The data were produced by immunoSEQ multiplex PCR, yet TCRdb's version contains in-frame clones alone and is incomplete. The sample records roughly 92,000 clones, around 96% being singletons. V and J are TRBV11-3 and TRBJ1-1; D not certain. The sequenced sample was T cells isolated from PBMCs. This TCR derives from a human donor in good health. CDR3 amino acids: CASSYHFLNTEAFF. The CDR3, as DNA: TGTGCCAGCAGCTACCACTTCCTGAACACTGAAGCTTTCTTT.